The following is a T cell receptor (beta chain) sequence with its context. Libraries were prepared by immunoSEQ multiplex PCR; TCRdb keeps only in-frame clonotypes and omits some of them. The data hold approximately 33,000 clones, with more than 85% observed a single time. Trimming removed 6 bases at V and 2 bases at J, with 15 bases between. The CDR3 is 15 residues long. The germline gives CDR1 LNHDA, CDR2 SQIVND (reference sequence). The data were obtained in a study of PD-1 and CTLA-4 blockade in melanoma. The receptor's source is a human donor with melanoma. The rearrangement uses TRBV19 and TRBJ2-3; perhaps TRBD1 as D (6 bases). This material consisted of CD8+ T cells from peripheral blood, taken from a patient given anti-PD-1 treatment. Here the CDR3 reads CASSLRDTYTDTQYF. The CDR3 DNA sequence: TGTGCCAGTAGCCTCCGGGACACCTACACAGATACGCAGTATTTT.